A selection of T cell receptor beta chains follows, all from one sample in a study of metastatic and nonmetastatic thyroid tumors. TCRdb used MiXCR to call clones anew from the PCR reads. Of about 18,000 clones in the sample, 34% were seen once. The sample taken for sequencing was tumor tissue. These receptors all stem from a male donor with papillary thyroid cancer or a benign thyroid nodule (not recorded which). Some clones in this sample may be carry-over from other donors' samples. Each CDR3 is given with its conserved first and last residue. A D gene is named only where the DNA matches it firmly. Size is omitted from some rows. Given values are once, few, many or a class for expanded clones.

V gene	clone size	D gene	J gene	CDR3 DNA	CDR3 protein
TRBV2	NA	TRBD2	TRBJ2-3	TGTGCCAGCAGTGACCGGGCGGGAGGGGTTGTAGCCACAGATCCGCAGTATTTT	CASSDRAGGVVATDPQYF
TRBV27	few	NA	TRBJ1-2	TGTGCCAGCAGAAAGGGGGAGGTGGATGGCTACACCTTC	CASRKGEVDGYTF
TRBV27	few	TRBD2	TRBJ2-7	TGTGCCAGCAGTTTATCCTTAAGCGGGACCCCCTACGAGCAGTACTTC	CASSLSLSGTPYEQYF
TRBV6-4	NA	TRBD2	TRBJ2-7	TGTGCCAGCAGTGCCCTAGCGGTAGGAAGCTACGAGCAGTACTTC	CASSALAVGSYEQYF
TRBV30	many	NA	TRBJ1-1	TGTGCCTGGACAAGTAAGACCCTGGGGAACACTGAAGCTTTCTTT	CAWTSKTLGNTEAFF
TRBV6-1	NA	NA	TRBJ1-6	TGTGCCAGCAGAGTTACCGAGAGCTCCTATAATTCACCCCTCCACTTT	CASRVTESSYNSPLHF
TRBV11-2	medium-sized	TRBD2	TRBJ2-1	TGTGCCAGCAGCCGCGGGGCGGGAGATAGAGGGCAGTTCTTC	CASSRGAGDRGQFF
TRBV6-8	NA	NA	TRBJ2-7	TGTGCCAGAGGGGAGCAGTACTTC	CARGEQYF
TRBV2	many	NA	TRBJ2-3	TGTGCCGTCCTCGCGGGGGCCTTACTGGATACGCAGTATTTT	CAVLAGALLDTQYF
TRBV28	NA	NA	TRBJ1-5	TGTGCCAGCAGTTTTGGGATCACGGTCCTCCAGCCCCAGCATTTT	CASSFGITVLQPQHF
TRBV6-4	few	NA	TRBJ2-3	TGTGCCAGCAGTCCAGCGGACACAGATACGCAGTATTTT	CASSPADTDTQYF
TRBV30	many	TRBD2	TRBJ2-2	TGTGCCTGGAACCCGGGACTAGCGGGTCAACGGGAGCTGTTTTTT	CAWNPGLAGQRELFF
TRBV2	medium-sized	NA	TRBJ2-2	TGTGCCAGCAGTGGGCAGGGCGGCGCCGGGGAGCTGTTTTTT	CASSGQGGAGELFF
TRBV6-1	NA	TRBD1	TRBJ1-1	TGTGCCAGCAGTCGAACAGGGGAGAACACTGAAGCTTTCTTT	CASSRTGENTEAFF
TRBV11-1	few	NA	TRBJ2-2	TGTGCCAGCAGCTTAGTTTTACTAGCTTCCACCGGGGAGCTGTTTTTT	CASSLVLLASTGELFF
TRBV6-6	few	NA	TRBJ1-1	TGTGCCAGCAGTTACTCGCATCTCGTGAACACTGAAGCTTTCTTT	CASSYSHLVNTEAFF
TRBV29-1	many	TRBD2	TRBJ2-2	TGCAGCGTTGCGGGGCGGGAGGGGTCGAACACCGGGGAGCTGTTTTTT	CSVAGREGSNTGELFF
TRBV7-2	many	NA	TRBJ2-6	TGTGCCAGCAGCTTAGGGCAGGGGCTCGGGGCCAACGTCCTGACTTTC	CASSLGQGLGANVLTF
TRBV30	NA	TRBD1	TRBJ2-2	TGTGCCTGGAACGTACAGGGGGCTTCCGGGGAGCTGTTTTTT	CAWNVQGASGELFF
TRBV20-1	NA	TRBD2	TRBJ2-7	TGCAGTGCTAGACCGCTTCCGGGACTAGCGGGAGGTCCCTACGAGCAGTACTTC	CSARPLPGLAGGPYEQYF
TRBV6-1	NA	TRBD1	TRBJ2-7	TGTGCCAGCAGTGCTCCAGGGGGCCAAAGCTCCTACGAGCAGTACTTC	CASSAPGGQSSYEQYF
TRBV6-5	NA	NA	TRBJ1-2	TGTGCCAGCAGTTACGGGCAGGTGATAGTTGGCTACACCTTT	CASSYGQVIVGYTF
TRBV7-9	once	TRBD1	TRBJ1-2	TGTGCCAGCAGCCCCAGGACAGGGTCCTATGGCTACACCTTC	CASSPRTGSYGYTF
TRBV6-1	few	TRBD2	TRBJ2-7	TGTGCCAGCAGACAGACTAGCTCCGAGCAGTACTTC	CASRQTSSEQYF